This T cell receptor beta chain was obtained from a study of technical replicates of blood from a handful of donors. Profiled with immunoSEQ multiplex PCR; TCRdb holds only in-frame clones, not every one. The sample has more than 90,000 clones; roughly 95% are singletons. Sequenced sample: T cells isolated from PBMCs. This receptor was obtained from a human donor in good health.

The CDR3 is CASRPLGHTEAFF. The CDR3 DNA is TGTGCCAGCAGGCCACTGGGGCACACTGAAGCTTTCTTT. J is TRBJ1-1 and V is TRBV5-6; perhaps TRBD1 as D (5 bases). V dropped 5 bases and J dropped 3 bases, with 11 bases sitting between them. This CDR3 region has 13 residues. Germline loops: CDR1 SGHDT, CDR2 YYEEEE.